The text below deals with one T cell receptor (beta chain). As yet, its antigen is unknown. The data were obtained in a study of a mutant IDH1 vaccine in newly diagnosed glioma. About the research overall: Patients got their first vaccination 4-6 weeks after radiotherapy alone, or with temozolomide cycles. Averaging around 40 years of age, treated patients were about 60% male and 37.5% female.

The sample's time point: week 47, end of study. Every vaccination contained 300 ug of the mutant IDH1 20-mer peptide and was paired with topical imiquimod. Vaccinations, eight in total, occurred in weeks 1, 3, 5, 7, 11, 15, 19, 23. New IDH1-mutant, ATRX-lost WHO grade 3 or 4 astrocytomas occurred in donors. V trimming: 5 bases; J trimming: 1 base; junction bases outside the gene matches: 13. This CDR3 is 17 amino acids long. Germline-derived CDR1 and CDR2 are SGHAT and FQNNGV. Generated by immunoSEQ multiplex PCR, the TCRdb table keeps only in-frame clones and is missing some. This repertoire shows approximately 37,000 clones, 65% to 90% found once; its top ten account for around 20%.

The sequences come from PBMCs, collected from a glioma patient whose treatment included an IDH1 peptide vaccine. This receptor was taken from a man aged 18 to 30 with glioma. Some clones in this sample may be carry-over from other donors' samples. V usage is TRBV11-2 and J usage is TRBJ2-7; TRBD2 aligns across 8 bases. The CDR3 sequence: CASSPIGAGGVSYEQYF. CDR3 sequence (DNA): TGTGCCAGCAGCCCAATTGGGGCGGGAGGAGTATCCTACGAGCAGTACTTC.